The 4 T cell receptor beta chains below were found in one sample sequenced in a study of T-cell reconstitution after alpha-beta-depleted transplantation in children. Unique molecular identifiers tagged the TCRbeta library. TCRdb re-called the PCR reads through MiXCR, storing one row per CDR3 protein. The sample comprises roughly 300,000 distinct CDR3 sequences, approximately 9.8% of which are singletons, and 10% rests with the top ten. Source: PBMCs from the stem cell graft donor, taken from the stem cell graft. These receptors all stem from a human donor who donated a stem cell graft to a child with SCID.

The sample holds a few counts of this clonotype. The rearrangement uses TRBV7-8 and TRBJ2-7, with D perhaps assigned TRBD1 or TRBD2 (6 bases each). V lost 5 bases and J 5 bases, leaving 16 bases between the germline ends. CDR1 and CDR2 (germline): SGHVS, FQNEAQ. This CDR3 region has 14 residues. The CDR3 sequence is CASSPRGVRHEQYF. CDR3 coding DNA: TGTGCCAGCAGCCCGAGGGGGGTTCGACACGAGCAGTACTTC.

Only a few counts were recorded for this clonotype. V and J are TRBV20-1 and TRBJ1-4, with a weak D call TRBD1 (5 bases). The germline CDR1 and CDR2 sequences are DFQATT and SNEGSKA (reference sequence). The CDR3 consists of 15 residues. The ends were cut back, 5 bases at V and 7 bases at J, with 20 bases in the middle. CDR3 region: CSAERGPGEGEKLFF. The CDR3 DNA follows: TGCAGTGCTGAGCGGGGCCCGGGGGAGGGTGAAAAACTGTTTTTT.

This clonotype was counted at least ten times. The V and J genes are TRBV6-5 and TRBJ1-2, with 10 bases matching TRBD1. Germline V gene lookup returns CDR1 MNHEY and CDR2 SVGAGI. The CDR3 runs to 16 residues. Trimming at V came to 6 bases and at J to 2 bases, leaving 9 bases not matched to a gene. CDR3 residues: CASSGQRQGANYGYTF. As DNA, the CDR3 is TGTGCCAGCAGCGGACAAAGACAGGGGGCCAACTATGGCTACACCTTC.

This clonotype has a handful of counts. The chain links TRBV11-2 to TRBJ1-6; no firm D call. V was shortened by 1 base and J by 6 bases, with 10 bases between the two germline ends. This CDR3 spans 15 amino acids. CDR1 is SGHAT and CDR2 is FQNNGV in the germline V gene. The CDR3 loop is CASSLVGVFNSPLHF. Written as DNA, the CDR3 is TGTGCCAGCAGCTTAGTAGGTGTTTTTAATTCACCCCTCCACTTT.